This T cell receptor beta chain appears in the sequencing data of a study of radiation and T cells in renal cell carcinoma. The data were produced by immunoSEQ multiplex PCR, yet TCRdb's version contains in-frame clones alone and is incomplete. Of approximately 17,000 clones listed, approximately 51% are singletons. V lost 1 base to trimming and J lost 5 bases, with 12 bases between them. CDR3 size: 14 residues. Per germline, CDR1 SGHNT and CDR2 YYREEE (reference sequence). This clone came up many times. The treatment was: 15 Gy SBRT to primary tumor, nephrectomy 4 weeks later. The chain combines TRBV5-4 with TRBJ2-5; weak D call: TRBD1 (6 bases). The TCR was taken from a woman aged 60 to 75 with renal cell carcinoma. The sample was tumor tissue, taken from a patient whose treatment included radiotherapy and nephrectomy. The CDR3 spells CASSLKQGRETQYF. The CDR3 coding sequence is TGTGCCAGCAGCTTGAAACAGGGTAGGGAGACCCAGTACTTC.